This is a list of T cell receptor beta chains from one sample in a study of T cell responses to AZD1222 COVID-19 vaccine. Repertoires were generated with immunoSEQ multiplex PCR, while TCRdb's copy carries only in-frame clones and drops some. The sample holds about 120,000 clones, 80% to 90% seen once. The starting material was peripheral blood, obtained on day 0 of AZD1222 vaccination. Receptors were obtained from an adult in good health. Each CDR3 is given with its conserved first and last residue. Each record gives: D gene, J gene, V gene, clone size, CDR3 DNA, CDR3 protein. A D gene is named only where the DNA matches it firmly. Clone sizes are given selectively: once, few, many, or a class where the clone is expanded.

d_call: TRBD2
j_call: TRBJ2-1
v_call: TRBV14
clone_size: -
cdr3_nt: TGTGCCAGCAGCCAAGGACTAGCGGGAGGATCCTACAATGAGCAGTTCTTC
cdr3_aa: CASSQGLAGGSYNEQFF

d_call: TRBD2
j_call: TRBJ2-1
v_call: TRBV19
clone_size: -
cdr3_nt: TGTGCCAGTAGGATTAGCGGGAGTGGGCCTTACAATGAGCAGTTCTTC
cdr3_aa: CASRISGSGPYNEQFF

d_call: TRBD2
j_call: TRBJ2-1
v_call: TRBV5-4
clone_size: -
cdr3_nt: TGTGCCAGCAGCTTGGCCCGGACTAGCGGGAGCTACAATGAGCAGTTCTTC
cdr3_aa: CASSLARTSGSYNEQFF

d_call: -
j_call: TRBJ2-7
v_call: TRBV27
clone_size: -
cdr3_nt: TGTGCCAGCTCCGATACCTACGAGCAGTACTTC
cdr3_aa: CASSDTYEQYF

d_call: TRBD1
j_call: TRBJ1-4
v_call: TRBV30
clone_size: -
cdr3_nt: TGTGCCTGGAGTTCCACCGGGACAGCTAATGAAAAACTGTTTTTT
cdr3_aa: CAWSSTGTANEKLFF

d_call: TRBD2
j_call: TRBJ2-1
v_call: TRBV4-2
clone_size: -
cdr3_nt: TGTGCCAGCAGCACCCGAAGCGGGAGATTGTCCTACAATGAGCAGTTCTTC
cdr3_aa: CASSTRSGRLSYNEQFF

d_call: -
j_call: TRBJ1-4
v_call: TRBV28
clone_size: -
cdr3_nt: TGTGCCAGCAGTTTATTGGGGATGGGGGAAAAACTGTTTTTT
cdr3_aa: CASSLLGMGEKLFF

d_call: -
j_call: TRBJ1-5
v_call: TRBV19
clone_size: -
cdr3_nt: TGTGCCGTACAGGGAGGGGGTCTGCCCCAGCATTTT
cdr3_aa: CAVQGGGLPQHF

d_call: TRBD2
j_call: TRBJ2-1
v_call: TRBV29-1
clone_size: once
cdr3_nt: TGCAGCGGGACCGGGACTAGCGGGGGATACTCCTACAATGAGCAGTTCTTC
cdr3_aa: CSGTGTSGGYSYNEQFF

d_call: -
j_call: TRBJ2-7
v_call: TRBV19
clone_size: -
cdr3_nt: TGTGCCAGTCGTTTTGGACAGTCTGGCTCCTACGAGCAGTACTTC
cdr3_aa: CASRFGQSGSYEQYF

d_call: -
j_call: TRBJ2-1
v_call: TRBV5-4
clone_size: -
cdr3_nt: TGTGCCAGCAGCTTGGTTCGGGGGCCCTACAATGAGCAGTTCTTC
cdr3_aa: CASSLVRGPYNEQFF

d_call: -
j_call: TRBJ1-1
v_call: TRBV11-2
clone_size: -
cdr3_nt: TGTGCCAGCAGCTCCTTTTTTAACACTGAAGCTTTCTTT
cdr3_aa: CASSSFFNTEAFF

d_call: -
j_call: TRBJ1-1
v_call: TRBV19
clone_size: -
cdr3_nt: TGTGCCAGTAGTTCTTCCGGGAACACTGAAGCTTTCTTT
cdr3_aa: CASSSSGNTEAFF

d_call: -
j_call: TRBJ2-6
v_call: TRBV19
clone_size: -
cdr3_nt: TGTGCCAGTAGTAAGAAGGCTCTGTCGGCCAACGTCCTGACTTTC
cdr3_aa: CASSKKALSANVLTF

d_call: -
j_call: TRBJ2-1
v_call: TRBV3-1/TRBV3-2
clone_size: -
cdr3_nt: TGTGCCAGCAGCCAGGGCGCGACTATGTACAATGAGCAGTTCTTC
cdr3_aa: CASSQGATMYNEQFF

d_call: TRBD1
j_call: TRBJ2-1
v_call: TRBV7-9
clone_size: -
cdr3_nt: TGTGCCAGCAGCCCCCGGGACAGGAACTACAATGAGCAGTTCTTC
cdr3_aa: CASSPRDRNYNEQFF

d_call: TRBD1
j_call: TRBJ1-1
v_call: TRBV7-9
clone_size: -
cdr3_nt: TGTGCCAGCAGCCCCGGGGGACAGGGGTTCGCTTTCTTT
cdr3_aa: CASSPGGQGFAFF

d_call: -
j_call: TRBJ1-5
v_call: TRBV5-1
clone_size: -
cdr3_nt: TGCGCCAGCAGCTGGGACAGCAATCAGCCCCAGCATTTT
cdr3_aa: CASSWDSNQPQHF

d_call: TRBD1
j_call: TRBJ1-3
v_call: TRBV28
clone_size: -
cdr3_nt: TGTGCCAGCAGCTACCAGGGGGCTGGAAACACCATATATTTT
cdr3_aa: CASSYQGAGNTIYF

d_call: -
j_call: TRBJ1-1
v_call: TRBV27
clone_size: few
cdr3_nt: TGTGCCAGCAGTTTACAGGGGCTCACTGAAGCTTTCTTT
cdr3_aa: CASSLQGLTEAFF

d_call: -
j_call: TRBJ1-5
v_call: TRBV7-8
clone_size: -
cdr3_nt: TGTGCCTGCAGCCCACAGCGTCAGCCCCAGCATTTT
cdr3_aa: CACSPQRQPQHF

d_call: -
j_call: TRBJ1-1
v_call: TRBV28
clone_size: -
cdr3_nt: TGTGCCAGCAGTTTCGGGTCGGGGCCGGGCCGGGAAGCTTTCTTT
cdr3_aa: CASSFGSGPGREAFF

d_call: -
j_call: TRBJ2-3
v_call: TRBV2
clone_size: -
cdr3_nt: TGTGCCAGCAAGCTCCGGGACCGAAGCACAGATACGCAGTATTTT
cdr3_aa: CASKLRDRSTDTQYF

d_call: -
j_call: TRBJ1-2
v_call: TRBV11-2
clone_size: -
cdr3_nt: TGTGCCAGCAGCTTAGTAAGTTCCTGGTCCTATGGCTACACCTTC
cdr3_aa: CASSLVSSWSYGYTF

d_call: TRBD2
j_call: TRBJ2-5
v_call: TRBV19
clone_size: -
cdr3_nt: TGTGCCAGTAGTCCAATAGCGGGAGTAGCCGAGACCCAGTACTTC
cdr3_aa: CASSPIAGVAETQYF

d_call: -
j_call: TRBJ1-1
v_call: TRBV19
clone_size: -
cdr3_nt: TGTGCCAGTAATGCCTGGGGAGCTGAAGCTTTCTTT
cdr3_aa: CASNAWGAEAFF

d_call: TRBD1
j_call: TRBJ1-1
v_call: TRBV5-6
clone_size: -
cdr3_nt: TGTGCCAGCAGCTTAAGGGGGCCGATGAACACTGAAGCTTTCTTT
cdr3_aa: CASSLRGPMNTEAFF

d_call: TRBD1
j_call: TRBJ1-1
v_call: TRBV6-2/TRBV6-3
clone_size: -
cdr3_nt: TGTGCCAGCAGCGACGGACAGGGACACACTGAAGCTTTCTTT
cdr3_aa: CASSDGQGHTEAFF

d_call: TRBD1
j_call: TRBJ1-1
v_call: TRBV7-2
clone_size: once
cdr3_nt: TGTGCCAGCAGCTCAGAGGGGGCCGTGAACACTGAAGCTTTCTTT
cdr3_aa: CASSSEGAVNTEAFF

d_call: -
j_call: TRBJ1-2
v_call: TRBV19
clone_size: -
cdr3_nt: TGTGCCAGTACCATACCCGGCGGCTTTAACTATGGCTACACCTTC
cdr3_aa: CASTIPGGFNYGYTF

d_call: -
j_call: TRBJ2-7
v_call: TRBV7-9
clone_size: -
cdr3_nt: TGTGCCAGCAGCTTAGGTGACGGGGGCTTTTACGAGCAGTACTTC
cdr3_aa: CASSLGDGGFYEQYF

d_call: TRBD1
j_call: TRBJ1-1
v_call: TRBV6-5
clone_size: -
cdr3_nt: TGTGCCAGCAGTTCGGGAAAGGGACAGGGGAGTACTGAAGCTTTCTTT
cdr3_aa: CASSSGKGQGSTEAFF

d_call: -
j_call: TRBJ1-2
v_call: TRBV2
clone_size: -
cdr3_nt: TGTGCCAGCAGGGCCCCGACCCACGGCGACTATGGCTACACCTTC
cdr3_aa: CASRAPTHGDYGYTF

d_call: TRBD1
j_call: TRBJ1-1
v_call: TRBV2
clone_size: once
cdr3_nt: TGTGCCAGCAGTGCGCGACAGGGAATGAGCACTGAAGCTTTCTTT
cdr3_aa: CASSARQGMSTEAFF

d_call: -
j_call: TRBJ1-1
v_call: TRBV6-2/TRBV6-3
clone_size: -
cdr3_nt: TGTGCCAGCAGTTTCAAACAGGGTGGCACTGAAGCTTTCTTT
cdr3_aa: CASSFKQGGTEAFF

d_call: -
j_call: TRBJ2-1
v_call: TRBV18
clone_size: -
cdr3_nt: TGTGCCAGCTCACAAACTCAGGGGAATGAGCAGTTCTTC
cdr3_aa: CASSQTQGNEQFF

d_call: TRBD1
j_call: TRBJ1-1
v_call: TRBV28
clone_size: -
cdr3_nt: TGTGCCAGCAGGACCTCGTGGGGACAGGGCATATCTGAAGCTTTCTTT
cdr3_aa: CASRTSWGQGISEAFF

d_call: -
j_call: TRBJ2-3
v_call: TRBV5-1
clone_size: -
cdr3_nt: TGCGCCAGCAGCTTCGGGGGCCGTAGCACAGATACGCAGTATTTT
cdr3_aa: CASSFGGRSTDTQYF

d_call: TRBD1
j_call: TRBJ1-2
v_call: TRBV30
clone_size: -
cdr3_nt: TGTGCCTGGAGTAGACAGGGCGGATATGGCTACACCTTC
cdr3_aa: CAWSRQGGYGYTF

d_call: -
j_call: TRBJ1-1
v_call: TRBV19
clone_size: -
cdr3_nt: TGTGCCAGTAGTATCGGTAACACTGAAGCTTTCTTT
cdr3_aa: CASSIGNTEAFF